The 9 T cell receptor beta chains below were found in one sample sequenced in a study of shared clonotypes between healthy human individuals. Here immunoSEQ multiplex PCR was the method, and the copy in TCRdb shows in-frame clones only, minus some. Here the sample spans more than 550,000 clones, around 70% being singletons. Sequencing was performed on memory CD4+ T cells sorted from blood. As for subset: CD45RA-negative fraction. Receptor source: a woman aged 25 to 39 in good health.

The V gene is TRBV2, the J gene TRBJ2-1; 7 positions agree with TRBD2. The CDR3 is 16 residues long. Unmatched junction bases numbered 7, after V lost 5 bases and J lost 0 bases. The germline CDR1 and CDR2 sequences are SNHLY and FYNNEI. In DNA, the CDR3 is TGTGCCAGCAGTCGCCGCCGGGACTACTCCTACAATGAGCAGTTCTTC. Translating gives CASSRRRDYSYNEQFF.

The chain's CDR3 is CASSVGSGRPNEQFF. The CDR3 bases are TGTGCCAGCAGTGTAGGCAGCGGGAGACCTAATGAGCAGTTCTTC. The gene calls are TRBV6-4 and TRBJ2-1, with 8 bases fitting TRBD2. CDR1 is MRHNA, CDR2 SNTAGT, per germline. The junction had 9 bases not matched to a gene; V was cut back by 4 bases and J by 7 bases. This CDR3 has 15 amino acids.

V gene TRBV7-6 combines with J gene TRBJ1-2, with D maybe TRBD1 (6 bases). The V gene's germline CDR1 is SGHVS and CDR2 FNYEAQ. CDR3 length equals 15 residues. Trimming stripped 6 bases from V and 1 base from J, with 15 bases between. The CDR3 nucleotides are TGTGCCAGCAGTTCGGGGGGGCGCTTTAACTATGGCTACACCTTC. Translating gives CASSSGGRFNYGYTF.

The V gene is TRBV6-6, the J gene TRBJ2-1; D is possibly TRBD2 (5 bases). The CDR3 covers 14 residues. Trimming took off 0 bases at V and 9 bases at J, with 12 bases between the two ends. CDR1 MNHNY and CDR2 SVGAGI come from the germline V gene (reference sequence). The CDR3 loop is CASSYSPSKGEQFF. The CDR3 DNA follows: TGTGCCAGCAGTTACTCGCCTAGCAAGGGTGAGCAGTTCTTC.

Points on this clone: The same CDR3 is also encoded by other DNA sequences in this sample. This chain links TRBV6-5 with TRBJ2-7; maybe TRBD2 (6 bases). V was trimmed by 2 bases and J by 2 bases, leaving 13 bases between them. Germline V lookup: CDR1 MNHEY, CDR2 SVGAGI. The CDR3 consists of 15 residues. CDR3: CASSYSSGSPYEQYF. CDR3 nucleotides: TGTGCCAGCAGTTACAGTTCCGGGAGTCCCTACGAGCAGTACTTC.

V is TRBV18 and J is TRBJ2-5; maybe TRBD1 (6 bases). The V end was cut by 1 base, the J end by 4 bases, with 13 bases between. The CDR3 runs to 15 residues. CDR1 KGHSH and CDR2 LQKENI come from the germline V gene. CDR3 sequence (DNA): TGTGCCAGCTCACCACAAAGCAGGGGACCAGAGACCCAGTACTTC. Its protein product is CASSPQSRGPETQYF.

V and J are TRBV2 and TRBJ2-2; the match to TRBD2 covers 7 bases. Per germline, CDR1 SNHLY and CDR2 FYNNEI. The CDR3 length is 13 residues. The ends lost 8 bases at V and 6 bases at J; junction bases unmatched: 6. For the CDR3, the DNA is TGTGCCAGCCGGGGGGAATCGGCCGGGGAGCTGTTTTTT. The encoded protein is CASRGESAGELFF.

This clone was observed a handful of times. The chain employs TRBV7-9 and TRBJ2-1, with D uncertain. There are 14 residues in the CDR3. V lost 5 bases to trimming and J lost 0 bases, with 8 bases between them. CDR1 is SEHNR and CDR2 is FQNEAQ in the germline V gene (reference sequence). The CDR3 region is CASSRMNSYNEQFF. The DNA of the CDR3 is TGTGCCAGCAGCCGAATGAACTCCTACAATGAGCAGTTCTTC. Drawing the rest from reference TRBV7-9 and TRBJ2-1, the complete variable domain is DTGVSQNPRHKITKRGQNVTFRCDPISEHNRLYWYRQTLGQGPEFLTYFQNEAQLEKSRLLSDRFSAERPKGSFSTLEIQRTEQGDSAMYLCASSRMNSYNEQFFGPGTRLTVL.

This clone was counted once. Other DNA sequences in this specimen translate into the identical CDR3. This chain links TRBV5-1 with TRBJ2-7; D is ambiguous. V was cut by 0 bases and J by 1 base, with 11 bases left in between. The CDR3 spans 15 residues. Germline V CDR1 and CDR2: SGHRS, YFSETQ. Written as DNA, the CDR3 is TGCGCCAGCAGCTTGGGAGGATCGGCGTCCTACGAGCAGTACTTC. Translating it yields CASSLGGSASYEQYF. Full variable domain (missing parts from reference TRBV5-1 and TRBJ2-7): KAGVTQTPRYLIKTRGQQVTLSCSPISGHRSVSWYQQTPGQGLQFLFEYFSETQRNKGNFPGRFSGRQFSNSRSEMNVSTLELGDSALYLCASSLGGSASYEQYFGPGTRLTVT.